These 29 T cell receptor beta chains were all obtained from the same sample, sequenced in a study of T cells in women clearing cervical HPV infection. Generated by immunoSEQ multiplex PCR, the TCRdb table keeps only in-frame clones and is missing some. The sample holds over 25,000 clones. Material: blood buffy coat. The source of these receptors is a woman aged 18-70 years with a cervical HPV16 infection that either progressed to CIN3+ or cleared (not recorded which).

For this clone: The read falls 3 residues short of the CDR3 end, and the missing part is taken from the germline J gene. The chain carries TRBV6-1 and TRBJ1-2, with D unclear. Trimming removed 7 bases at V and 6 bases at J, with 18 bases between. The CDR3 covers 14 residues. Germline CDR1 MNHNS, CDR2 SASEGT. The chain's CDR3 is CASNEGFAGHGYTF. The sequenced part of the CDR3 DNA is TGTGCCAGCAATGAGGGCTTCGCTGGCCATGGC.

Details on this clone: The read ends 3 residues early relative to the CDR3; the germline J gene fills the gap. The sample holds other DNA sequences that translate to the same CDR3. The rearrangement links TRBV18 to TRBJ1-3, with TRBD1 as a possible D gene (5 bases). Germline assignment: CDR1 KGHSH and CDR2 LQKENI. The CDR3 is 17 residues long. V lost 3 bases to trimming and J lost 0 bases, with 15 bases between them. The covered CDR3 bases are TGTGCCAGCTCACCCCGGGGGACGGTCCTCTCTGGAAACACC. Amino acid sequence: CASSPRGTVLSGNT. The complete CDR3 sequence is CASSPRGTVLSGNTIYF.

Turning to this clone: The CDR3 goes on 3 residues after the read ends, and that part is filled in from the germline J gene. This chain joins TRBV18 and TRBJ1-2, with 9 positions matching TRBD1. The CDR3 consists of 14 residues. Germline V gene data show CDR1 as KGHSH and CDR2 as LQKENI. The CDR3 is CASSKRDRDDDYTF. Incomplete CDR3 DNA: TGTGCCAGCTCAAAACGGGACAGGGACGATGAC.

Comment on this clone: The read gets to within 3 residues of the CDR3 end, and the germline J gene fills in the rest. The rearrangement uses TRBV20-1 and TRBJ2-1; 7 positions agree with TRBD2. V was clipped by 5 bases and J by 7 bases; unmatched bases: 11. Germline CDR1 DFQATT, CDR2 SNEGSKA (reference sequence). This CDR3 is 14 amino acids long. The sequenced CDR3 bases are TGCAGTGCTCGCGGGGAGCGGGATAGAAATGAG. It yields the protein CSARGERDRNE. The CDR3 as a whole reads CSARGERDRNEQFF.

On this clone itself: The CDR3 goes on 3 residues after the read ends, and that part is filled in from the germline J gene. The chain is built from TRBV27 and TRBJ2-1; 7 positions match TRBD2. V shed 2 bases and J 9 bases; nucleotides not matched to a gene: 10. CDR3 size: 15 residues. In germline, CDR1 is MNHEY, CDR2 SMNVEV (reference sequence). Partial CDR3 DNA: TGTGCCAGCAGTTTAAGAATGGCGGGAGTTATTGAG. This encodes CASSLRMAGVIE. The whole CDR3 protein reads CASSLRMAGVIEQFF.

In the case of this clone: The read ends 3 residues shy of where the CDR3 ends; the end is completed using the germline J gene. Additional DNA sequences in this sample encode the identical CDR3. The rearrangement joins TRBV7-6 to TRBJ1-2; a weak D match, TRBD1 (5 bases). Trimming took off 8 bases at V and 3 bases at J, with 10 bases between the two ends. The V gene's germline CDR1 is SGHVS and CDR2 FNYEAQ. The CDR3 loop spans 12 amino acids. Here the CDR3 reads CASGTGDYGYTF. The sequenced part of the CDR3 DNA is TGTGCCAGCGGTACAGGTGACTATGGC.

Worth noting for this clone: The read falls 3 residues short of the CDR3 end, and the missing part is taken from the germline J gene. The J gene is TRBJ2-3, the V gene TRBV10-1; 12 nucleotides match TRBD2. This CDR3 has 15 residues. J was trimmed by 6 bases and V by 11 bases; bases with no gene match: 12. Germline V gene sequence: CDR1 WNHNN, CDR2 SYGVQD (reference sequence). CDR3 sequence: CAGRLAGAEEDTQYF. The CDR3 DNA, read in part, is TGCGCCGGTCGACTAGCGGGAGCGGAAGAGGATACG.

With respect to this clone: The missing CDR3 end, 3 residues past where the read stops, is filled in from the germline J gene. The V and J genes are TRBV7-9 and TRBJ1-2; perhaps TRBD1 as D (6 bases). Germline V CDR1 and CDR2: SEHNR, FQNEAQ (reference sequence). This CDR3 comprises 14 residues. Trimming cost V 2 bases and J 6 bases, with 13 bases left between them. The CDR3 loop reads CASSLQSGAHGYTF. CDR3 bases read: TGTGCCAGCAGCTTACAGTCAGGGGCCCATGGC.

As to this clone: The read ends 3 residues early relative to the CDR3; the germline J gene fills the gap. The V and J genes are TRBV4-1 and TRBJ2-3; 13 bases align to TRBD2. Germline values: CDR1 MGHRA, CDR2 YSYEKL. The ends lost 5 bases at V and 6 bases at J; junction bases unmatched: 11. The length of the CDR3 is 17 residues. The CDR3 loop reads CASSGGIGTSGVDTQYF. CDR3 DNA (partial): TGCGCCAGCAGCGGCGGAATCGGGACTAGCGGGGTGGATACG.

The sequenced part of the CDR3 DNA is TGTGCCAGTAGTTGGGGGACAGGGTATGGC. Translating it yields CASSWGTGYG. The CDR3 in full is CASSWGTGYGYTF. J is TRBJ1-2 and V is TRBV19; 9 bases line up with TRBD1. The CDR3 goes on 3 residues after the read ends, and that part is filled in from the germline J gene. CDR3 length: 13 amino acids. V trimming: 5 bases; J trimming: 5 bases; junction bases outside the gene matches: 3. The V gene's germline CDR1 is LNHDA and CDR2 SQIVND (reference sequence).

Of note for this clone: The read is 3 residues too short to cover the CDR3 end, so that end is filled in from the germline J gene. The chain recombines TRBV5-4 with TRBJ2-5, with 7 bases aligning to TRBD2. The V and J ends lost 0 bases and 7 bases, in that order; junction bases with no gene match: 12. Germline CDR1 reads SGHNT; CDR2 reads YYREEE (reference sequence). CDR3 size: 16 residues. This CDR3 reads CASSLAGGSSSRTQYF. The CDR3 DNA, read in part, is TGTGCCAGCAGCTTGGCCGGCGGGAGTTCTTCGAGGACC.

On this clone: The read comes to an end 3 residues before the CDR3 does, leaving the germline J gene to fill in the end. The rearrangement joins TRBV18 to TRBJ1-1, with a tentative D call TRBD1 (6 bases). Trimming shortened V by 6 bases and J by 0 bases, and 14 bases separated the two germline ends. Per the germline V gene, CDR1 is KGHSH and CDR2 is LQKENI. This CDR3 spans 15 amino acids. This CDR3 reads CASSPGTNMNTEAFF. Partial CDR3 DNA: TGTGCCAGCTCTCCCGGGACAAACATGAACACTGAA.

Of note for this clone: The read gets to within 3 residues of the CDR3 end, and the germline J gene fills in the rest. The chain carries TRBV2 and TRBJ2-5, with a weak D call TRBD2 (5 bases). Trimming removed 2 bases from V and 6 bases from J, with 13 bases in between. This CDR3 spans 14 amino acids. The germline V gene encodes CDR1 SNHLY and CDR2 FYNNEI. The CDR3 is CASSENRGPKTQYF. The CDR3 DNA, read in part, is TGTGCCAGCAGTGAAAACCGCGGGCCAAAGACC.

The CDR3 here is CASSTDTRLMNTEAFF. CDR3 bases read: TGTGCCAGTAGTACAGACACTAGGTTGATGAACACTGAA. The V gene is TRBV19, the J gene TRBJ1-1; D not certain. The CDR3 goes on 3 residues after the read ends, and that part is filled in from the germline J gene. Germline CDR1 LNHDA, CDR2 SQIVND (reference sequence). There are 16 residues in the CDR3. The V end was cut by 4 bases, the J end by 0 bases, with 15 bases between.

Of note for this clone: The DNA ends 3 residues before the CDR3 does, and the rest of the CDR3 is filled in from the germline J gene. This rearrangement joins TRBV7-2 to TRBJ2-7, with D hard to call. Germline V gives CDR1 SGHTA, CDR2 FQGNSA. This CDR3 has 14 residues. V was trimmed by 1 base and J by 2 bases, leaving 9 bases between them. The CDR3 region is CASSLGFRTYEQYF. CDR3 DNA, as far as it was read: TGTGCCAGCAGCTTAGGCTTCAGGACCTACGAG.

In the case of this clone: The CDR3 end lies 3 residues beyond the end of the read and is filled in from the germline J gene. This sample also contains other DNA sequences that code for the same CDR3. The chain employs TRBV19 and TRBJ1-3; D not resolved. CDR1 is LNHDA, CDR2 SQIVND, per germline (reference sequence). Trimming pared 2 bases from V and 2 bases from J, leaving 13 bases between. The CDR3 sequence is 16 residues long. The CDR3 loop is CASSISQVSTGNTIYF. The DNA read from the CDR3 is TGTGCCAGTAGTATATCGCAGGTTTCCACTGGAAACACC. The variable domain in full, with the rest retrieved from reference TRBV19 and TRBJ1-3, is DGGITQSPKYLFRKEGQNVTLSCEQNLNHDAMYWYRQDPGQGLRLIYYSQIVNDFQKGDIAEGYSVSREKKESFPLTVTSAQKNPTAFYLCASSISQVSTGNTIYFGEGSWLTVV.

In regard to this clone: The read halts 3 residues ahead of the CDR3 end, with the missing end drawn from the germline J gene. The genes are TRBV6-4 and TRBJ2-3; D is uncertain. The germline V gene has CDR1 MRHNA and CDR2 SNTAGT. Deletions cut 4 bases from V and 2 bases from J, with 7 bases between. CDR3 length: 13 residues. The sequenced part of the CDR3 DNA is TGTGCCAGCAGTGTAGGGTACACAGATACG. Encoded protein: CASSVGYTDT. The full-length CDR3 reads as CASSVGYTDTQYF.

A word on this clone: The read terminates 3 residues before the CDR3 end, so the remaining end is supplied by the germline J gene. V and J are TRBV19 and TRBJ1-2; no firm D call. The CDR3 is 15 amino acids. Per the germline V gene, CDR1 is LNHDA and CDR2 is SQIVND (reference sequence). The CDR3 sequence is CASSLRTSGSSDYTF. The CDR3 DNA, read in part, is TGTGCCAGTAGTCTCCGGACTAGCGGGAGCTCCGAC.

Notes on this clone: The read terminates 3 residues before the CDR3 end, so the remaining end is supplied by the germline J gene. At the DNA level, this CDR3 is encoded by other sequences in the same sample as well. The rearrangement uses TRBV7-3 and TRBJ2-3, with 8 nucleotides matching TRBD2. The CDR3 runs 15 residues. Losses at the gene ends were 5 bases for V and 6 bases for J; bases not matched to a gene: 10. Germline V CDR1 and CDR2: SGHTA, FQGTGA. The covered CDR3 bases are TGTGCCAGCAGCCCACAGGGCGGGGGGCCGGATACG. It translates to CASSPQGGGPDT. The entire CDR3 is CASSPQGGGPDTQYF.

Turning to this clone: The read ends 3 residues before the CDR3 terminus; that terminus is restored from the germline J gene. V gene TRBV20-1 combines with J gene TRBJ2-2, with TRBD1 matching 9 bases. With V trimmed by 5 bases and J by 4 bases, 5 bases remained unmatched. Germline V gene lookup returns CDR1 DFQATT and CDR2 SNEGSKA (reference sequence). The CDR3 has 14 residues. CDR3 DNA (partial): TGCAGTGCTCCAGGGGGACAGGGCACCGGGGAG. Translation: CSAPGGQGTGE. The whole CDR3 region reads CSAPGGQGTGELFF.

The CDR3: CASSSGTGYNEQFF. The CDR3 bases that were read are TGTGCCAGCAGCTCCGGGACAGGGTACAATGAG. The chain uses TRBV7-3 and TRBJ2-1; TRBD1 aligns across 9 bases. The read comes to an end 3 residues before the CDR3 does, leaving the germline J gene to fill in the end. The ends lost 4 bases at V and 4 bases at J; junction bases unmatched: 2. CDR3 length equals 14 residues. From germline, CDR1 is SGHTA and CDR2 FQGTGA.

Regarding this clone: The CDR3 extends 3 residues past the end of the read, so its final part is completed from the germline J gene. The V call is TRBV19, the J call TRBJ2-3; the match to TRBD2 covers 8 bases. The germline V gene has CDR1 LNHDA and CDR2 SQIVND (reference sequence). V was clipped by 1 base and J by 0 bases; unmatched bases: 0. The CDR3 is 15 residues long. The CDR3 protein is CASSIGLASTDTQYF. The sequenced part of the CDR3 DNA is TGTGCCAGTAGTATAGGACTAGCGAGCACAGATACG.

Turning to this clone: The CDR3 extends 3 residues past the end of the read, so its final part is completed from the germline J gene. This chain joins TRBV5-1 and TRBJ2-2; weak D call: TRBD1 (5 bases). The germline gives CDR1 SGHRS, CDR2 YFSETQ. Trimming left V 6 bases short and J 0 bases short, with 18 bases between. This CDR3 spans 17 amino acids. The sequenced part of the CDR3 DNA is TGCGCCAGCACGTTTATTATAGGGGCCCCGAACACCGGGGAG. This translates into CASTFIIGAPNTGE. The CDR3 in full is CASTFIIGAPNTGELFF.

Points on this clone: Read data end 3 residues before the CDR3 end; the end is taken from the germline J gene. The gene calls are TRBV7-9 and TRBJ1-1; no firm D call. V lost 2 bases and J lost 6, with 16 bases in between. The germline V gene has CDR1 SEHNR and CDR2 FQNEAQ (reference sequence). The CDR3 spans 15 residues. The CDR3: CASSLTSTRWPEAFF. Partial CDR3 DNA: TGTGCCAGCAGCTTAACTAGTACCCGGTGGCCTGAA.

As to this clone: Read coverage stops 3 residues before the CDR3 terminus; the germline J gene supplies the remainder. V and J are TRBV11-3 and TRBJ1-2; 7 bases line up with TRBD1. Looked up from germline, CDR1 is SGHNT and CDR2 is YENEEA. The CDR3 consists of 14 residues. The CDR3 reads CASSLEEGAQGYTF. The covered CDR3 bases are TGTGCCAGCAGCTTAGAGGAGGGGGCGCAGGGC.

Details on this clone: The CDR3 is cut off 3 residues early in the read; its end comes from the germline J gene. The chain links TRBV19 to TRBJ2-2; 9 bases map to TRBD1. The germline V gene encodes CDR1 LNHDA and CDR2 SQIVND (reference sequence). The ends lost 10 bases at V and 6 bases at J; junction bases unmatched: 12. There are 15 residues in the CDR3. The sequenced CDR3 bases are TGTGCCACCCAGTTTGGGGACAGGGACGCCGGGGAG. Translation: CATQFGDRDAGE. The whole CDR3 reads CATQFGDRDAGELFF.

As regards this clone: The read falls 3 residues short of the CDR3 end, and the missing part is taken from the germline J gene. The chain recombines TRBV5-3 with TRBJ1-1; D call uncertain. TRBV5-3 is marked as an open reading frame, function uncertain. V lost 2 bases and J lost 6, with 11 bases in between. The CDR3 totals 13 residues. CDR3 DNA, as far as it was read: TGTGCCAGAAGCTTTCTGACTATTGCTGAA. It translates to CARSFLTIAE. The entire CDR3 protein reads CARSFLTIAEAFF.

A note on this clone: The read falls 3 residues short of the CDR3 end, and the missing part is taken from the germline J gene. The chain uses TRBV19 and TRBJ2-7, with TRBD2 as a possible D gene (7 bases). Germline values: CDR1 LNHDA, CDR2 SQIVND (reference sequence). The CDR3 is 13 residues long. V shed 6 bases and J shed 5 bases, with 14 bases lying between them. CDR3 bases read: TGTGCCAGTAGGAGGGGGGGCGGCGACGAG. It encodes CASRRGGGDE. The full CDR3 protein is CASRRGGGDEQYF.

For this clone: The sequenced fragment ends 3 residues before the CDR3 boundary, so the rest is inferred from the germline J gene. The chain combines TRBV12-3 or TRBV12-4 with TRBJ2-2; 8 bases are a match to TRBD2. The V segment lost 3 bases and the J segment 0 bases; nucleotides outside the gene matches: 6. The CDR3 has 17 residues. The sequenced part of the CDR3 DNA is TGTGCCAGCAGTTTCCGGGCTAGCGGGCCGAACACCGGGGAG. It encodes CASSFRASGPNTGE. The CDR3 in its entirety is CASSFRASGPNTGELFF.